The source of this T cell receptor (beta chain) is a study of blood T cell repertoires in COVID-19. Looking at the study overall: COVID-19 samples from acute and convalescent phases originated in the United States, Italy and Spain.

Trimming cost V 3 bases and J 7 bases, with 21 bases left between them. This CDR3 is 16 amino acids long. The germline CDR1 and CDR2 sequences are SGHDT and YYEEEE. The method was immunoSEQ multiplex PCR; TCRdb's version includes in-frame clones alone and lacks a portion of them. Seen here are under 300,000 clones, less than 85% observed once, and the top ten hold about 4.6%. This chain uses TRBV5-6 with TRBJ2-3; a possible D gene is TRBD1 (6 bases). This TCR came from a man in his sixties who had recovered from COVID-19. Sequencing was done on a sample of peripheral blood. The DNA of the CDR3 is TGTGCCAGCAGCTCTCCGGGACATTCGGCCATGTATACGCAGTATTTT. It encodes CASSSPGHSAMYTQYF.